This TCR beta chain was identified during a study of T-cell reconstitution after alpha-beta-depleted transplantation in children. Unique molecular identifiers were built into the TCRbeta library. Using its own MiXCR run on the PCR reads, TCRdb lists one record per CDR3 protein. This sample carries 400,000 to 500,000 distinct CDR3 sequences, roughly a tenth of them seen once, and the ten largest clones take roughly 6%. V was trimmed by 3 bases and J by 4 bases, leaving 15 bases between them. The V gene's germline CDR1 is DFQATT and CDR2 SNEGSKA (reference sequence). The CDR3 runs 14 residues. The V call is TRBV20-1, the J call TRBJ2-5; a weak D match, TRBD1 (6 bases). The specimen was PBMCs from the stem cell graft donor, collected from the stem cell graft. This receptor was obtained from a human donor who donated a stem cell graft to a child with acute myeloid leukemia. The DNA of the CDR3 is TGCAGTGCTAGCCTGGGGGCGGGTGGAGAGACCCAGTACTTC. Amino acid sequence: CSASLGAGGETQYF.